Listed below are T cell receptor gamma chains from one sample, sequenced in a study of gamma-delta T cells after stem cell transplantation. TCRdb re-processed the RT-PCR reads using CATT. The data contain some 1,300 gamma-chain clones, roughly 3.2% of them singletons. The sample was gamma-delta T cells. Every receptor here comes from a human donor. It is not recorded whose cells these are; they may come from a transplant donor. The CDR3 runs from the conserved cysteine through the conserved F or W. Only some rows state a clone size, as once, few, many or a class for expanded clones.

v_gene,abundance,j_gene,CDR3nt,CDR3aa
TRGV3,few,TRGJ1/TRGJ2,TGTGCCACCTGGGACAGGCGATATTATAAGAAACTCTTT,CATWDRRYYKKLF
TRGV9,medium-sized,TRGJP,TGTGCCTTGTGGGAGGCCGGGTTGGGCAAAAAAATCAAGGTATTT,CALWEAGLGKKIKVF
TRGV9,medium-sized,TRGJP,TGTGCCTTGTGGGTAGGAGAGTTGGGCAAAAAAATCAAGGTATTT,CALWVGELGKKIKVF
TRGV9,medium-sized,TRGJP,TGTGCCTTGTGGGAGACCCGTCAAGAGTTGGGCAAAAAAATCAAGGTATTT,CALWETRQELGKKIKVF
TRGV9,medium-sized,TRGJP,TGTGCCTTGTGGGAGGACATGAAAGAGTTGGGCAAAAAAATCAAGGTATTT,CALWEDMKELGKKIKVF
TRGV9,medium-sized,TRGJP,TGTGCCTTGTGGGATCAAGAGTTGGGCAAAAAAATCAAGGTATTT,CALWDQELGKKIKVF
TRGV9,medium-sized,TRGJP,TGTGCCTTGTGGGAGCCGGGGGAGTTGGGCAAAAAAATCAAGGTATTT,CALWEPGELGKKIKVF
TRGV9,medium-sized,TRGJP,TGTGCCTTGTGGGACCCTTTAGAGTTGGGCAAAAAAATCAAGGTATTT,CALWDPLELGKKIKVF
TRGV9,few,TRGJ1/TRGJ2,TGTGCCTTGTGGGAGGTGGGACCCCGCCACAATAAGAAACTCTTT,CALWEVGPRHNKKLF
TRGV9,medium-sized,TRGJP1,TGTGCCTTCCCCGGTTGGTTCAAGATATTT,CAFPGWFKIF
TRGV9,medium-sized,TRGJP,TGTGCCTTGTGGGAGCCTAAAGAGTTGGGCAAAAAAATCAAGGTATTT,CALWEPKELGKKIKVF
TRGV9,medium-sized,TRGJP,TGTGCCTTGTGGGAAGGAGAGTTGGGCAAAAAAATCAAGGTATTT,CALWEGELGKKIKVF
TRGV9,medium-sized,TRGJP,TGTGCCTTGTGGGACCACAGGCAAGAGTTGGGCAAAAAAATCAAGGTATTT,CALWDHRQELGKKIKVF
TRGV9,.,TRGJP,TGTGCCTTGTGGGAGGTGACGCGAGAGTTGGGCAAAAAAATCAAGGTATTT,CALWEVTRELGKKIKVF
TRGV4,few,TRGJP2,TGTGCCACCTGGGATGGGCTGGGGGGTGATTGGATCAAGACGTTT,CATWDGLGGDWIKTF
TRGV4,medium-sized,TRGJ1/TRGJ2,TGTGCCACCTGGGATGGTTCTAAGAAACTCTTT,CATWDGSKKLF
TRGV8,medium-sized,TRGJP2,TGTGCCACCTGGAGGGTTTTTGATTGGATCAAGACGTTT,CATWRVFDWIKTF
TRGV9,large,TRGJP,TGTGCCTTGTGGGAGGCGCAGGAGTTGGGCAAAAAAATCAAGGTATTT,CALWEAQELGKKIKVF
TRGV9,medium-sized,TRGJP,TGTGCCTTGTGGAATCATTGGGAAGAGTTGGGCAAAAAAATCAAGGTATTT,CALWNHWEELGKKIKVF
TRGV9,large,TRGJP,TGTGCCTTGTGGGAGATCCAAGAGTTGGGCAAAAAAATCAAGGTATTT,CALWEIQELGKKIKVF
TRGV9,medium-sized,TRGJP,TGTGCCTTGTGGGAGAATCAAGAGTTGGGCAAAAAAATCAAGGTATTT,CALWENQELGKKIKVF
TRGV9,large,TRGJP,TGTGCCTTGTGGGAGGTGCAAGGAGAGTTGGGCAAAAAAATCAAGGTATTT,CALWEVQGELGKKIKVF